The clone carrying this T cell receptor beta chain was detected only a few times. What it recognizes is unknown. A junction boundary mismatches the germline segment, possibly from a read error. This sample was taken from a study of CD8 T cells in ankylosing spondylitis. Quantitative 5'-RACE was performed with molecular barcodes, and it yielded the TCR beta libraries. TCRdb reprocessed the 5' RACE reads via MiXCR and lists one record per CDR3 protein. The table has some 700,000 distinct CDR3 sequences, over 15% seen once. This CDR3 is built from 13 residues. CDR1 and CDR2 (germline): MGHRA, YSYEKL. Findings of the study overall: Earlier reports found some motif variants in synovial fluid and blood in reactive arthritis. There was reportedly significant enrichment of clones that were disease-linked in matched ankylosing spondylitis synovial fluid. The study identified a TCR beta motif of seven or eight highly homologous variants that appeared characteristic of ankylosing spondylitis blood.

Sequencing was done on a sample of blood, either unsorted or a sorted T cell fraction (not recorded which). The genes are TRBV4-1 and TRBJ1-5; possible D gene TRBD1, 5 bases. The TCR sequence derives from a male donor with ankylosing spondylitis. CDR3 coding DNA: TGCGCCAACAGCCAGGGACCGAATCAGCCCCAGCATTTT. It codes for CANSQGPNQPQHF.